What follows is one TCR beta chain and its context. The antigen is unknown. The CDR3 is 15 residues long. The germline V gene has CDR1 SEHNR and CDR2 FQNEAQ (reference sequence). V shed 6 bases and J 5 bases; nucleotides not matched to a gene: 2. The sample comes from a study of T cell responses to AZD1222 COVID-19 vaccine. Study-wide points: Spike-specific TCRs gained breadth and depth after people received two AZD1222 doses. Spike-wide coverage was observed for vaccine-associated CD4 TCRs, with dominant responses at 160-218 and 743-854.

Clones were read by immunoSEQ multiplex PCR, and TCRdb kept only the in-frame ones, dropping some. The top ten hold 10% of the sample, which has about 84,000 clones, roughly 85% seen once. The chain uses TRBV7-9 and TRBJ2-2; TRBD2 aligns across 14 bases. The material was peripheral blood, obtained 28 days after the second AZD1222 dose. The receptor comes from an adult who received the AZD1222 COVID-19 vaccine. In DNA, the CDR3 is TGTGCCAGCAGGACTAGCGGGGGGGATACCGGGGAGCTGTTTTTT. Protein sequence: CASRTSGGDTGELFF.